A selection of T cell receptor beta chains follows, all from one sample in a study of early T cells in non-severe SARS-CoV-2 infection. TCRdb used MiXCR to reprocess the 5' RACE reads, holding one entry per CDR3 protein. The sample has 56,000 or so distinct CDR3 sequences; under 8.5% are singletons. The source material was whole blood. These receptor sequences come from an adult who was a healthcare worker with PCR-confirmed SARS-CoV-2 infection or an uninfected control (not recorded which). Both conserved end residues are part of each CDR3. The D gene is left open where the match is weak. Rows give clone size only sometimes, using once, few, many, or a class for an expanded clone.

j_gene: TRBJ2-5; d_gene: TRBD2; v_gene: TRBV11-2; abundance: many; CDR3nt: TGTGCCAGCAACCGACTAGCGGGAGGATTCGAGACCCAGTACTTC; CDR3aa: CASNRLAGGFETQYF
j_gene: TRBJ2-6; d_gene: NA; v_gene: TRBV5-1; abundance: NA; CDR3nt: TGCGCCAGCAGCTCCGGACAACTTACCTCTGGGGCCAACGTCCTGACTTTC; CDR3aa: CASSSGQLTSGANVLTF
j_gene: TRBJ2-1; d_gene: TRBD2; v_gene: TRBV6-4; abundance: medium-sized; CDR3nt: TGTGCCAGCAGCTCCCTAGCGGGGAACGACAATGAGCAGTTCTTC; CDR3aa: CASSSLAGNDNEQFF
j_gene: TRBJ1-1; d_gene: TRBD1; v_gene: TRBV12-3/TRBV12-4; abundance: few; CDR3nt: TGTGCCAGCAGTTGGGGGACAGCGACGGGAGCTTTCTTT; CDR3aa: CASSWGTATGAFF
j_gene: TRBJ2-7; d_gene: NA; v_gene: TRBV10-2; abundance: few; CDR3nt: TGCGCCAGCAGTGACCCAGCGAACGCCTACGAGCAGTACTTC; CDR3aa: CASSDPANAYEQYF
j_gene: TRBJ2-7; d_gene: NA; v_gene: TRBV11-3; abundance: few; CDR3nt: TGTGCCAGCAGCTTAAGTATGGAGTACGAGCAGTACTTC; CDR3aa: CASSLSMEYEQYF
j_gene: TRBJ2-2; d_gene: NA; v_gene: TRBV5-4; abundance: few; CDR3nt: TGTGCCAGCAGCTCGGGGGTCCGGGGGACCGGGGAGCTGTTTTTT; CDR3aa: CASSSGVRGTGELFF
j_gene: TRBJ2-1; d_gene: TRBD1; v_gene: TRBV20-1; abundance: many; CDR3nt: TGCAGTGCTAGTAACCCATCACAGGGGGCACACGATGAGCAGTTCTTC; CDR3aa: CSASNPSQGAHDEQFF
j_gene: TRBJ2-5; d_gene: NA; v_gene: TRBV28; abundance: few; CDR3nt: TGTGCCAGCAGTCTAGGGGGGTGGACCCAGTACTTC; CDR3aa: CASSLGGWTQYF
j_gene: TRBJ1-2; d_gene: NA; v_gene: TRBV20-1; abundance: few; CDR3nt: TGCAGTGCCACCAACTATGGCTACACCTTC; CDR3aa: CSATNYGYTF
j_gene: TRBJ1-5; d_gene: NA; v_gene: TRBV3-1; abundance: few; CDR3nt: TGTGCCAGCAGCCAAGATATAGGCGACAGTCAGCCCCAGCATTTT; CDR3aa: CASSQDIGDSQPQHF
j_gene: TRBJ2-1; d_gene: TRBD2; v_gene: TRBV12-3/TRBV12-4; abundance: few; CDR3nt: TGTGCCAGCAGTTCTCTAGCGGGAGGCGCCTACAATGAGCAGTTCTTC; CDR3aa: CASSSLAGGAYNEQFF
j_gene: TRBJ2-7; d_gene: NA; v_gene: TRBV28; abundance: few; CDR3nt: TGTGCCAGCAGTTCCGCCGGGCTAGCCCACGAGCAGTACTTC; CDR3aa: CASSSAGLAHEQYF
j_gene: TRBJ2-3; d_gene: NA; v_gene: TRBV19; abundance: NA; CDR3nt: TGTGCCAGTAGTATCTTTCCTGGCGGGGCTACAGATACGCAGTATTTT; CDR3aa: CASSIFPGGATDTQYF
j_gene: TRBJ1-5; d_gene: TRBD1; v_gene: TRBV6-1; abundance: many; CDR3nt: TGTGCCACCGGACAGGCCGATCAGCCCCAGCATTTT; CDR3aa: CATGQADQPQHF
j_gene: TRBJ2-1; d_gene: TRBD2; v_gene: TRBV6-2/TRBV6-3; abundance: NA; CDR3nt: TGTGCCAGCACTACGGCTAGCGGGAGGTACAATGAGCAGTTCTTC; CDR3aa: CASTTASGRYNEQFF
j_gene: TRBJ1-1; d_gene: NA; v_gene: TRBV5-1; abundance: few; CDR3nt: TGCGCCAGCAGCTTGGGCACCGGTGCCGCGAACACTGAAGCTTTCTTT; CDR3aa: CASSLGTGAANTEAFF
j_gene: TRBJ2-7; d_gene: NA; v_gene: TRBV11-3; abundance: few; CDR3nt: TGTGCCAGCAGCTTAGGAGGAGGAGAGAGCGAGCAGTACTTC; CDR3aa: CASSLGGGESEQYF
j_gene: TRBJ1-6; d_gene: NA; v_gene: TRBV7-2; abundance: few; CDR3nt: TGTGCCAGCAGCTCACAAAGCTCCTATAATTCACCCCTCCACTTT; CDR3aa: CASSSQSSYNSPLHF
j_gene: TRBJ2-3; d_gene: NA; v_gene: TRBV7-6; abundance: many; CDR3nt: TGTGCCAGCAGCCCATTAGCGACGACAGATACGCAGTATTTT; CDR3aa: CASSPLATTDTQYF
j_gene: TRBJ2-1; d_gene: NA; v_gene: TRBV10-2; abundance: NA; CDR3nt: TGCGCCAGCAATGGGGGTAGCTCCTACAATGAGCAGTTCTTC; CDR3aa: CASNGGSSYNEQFF
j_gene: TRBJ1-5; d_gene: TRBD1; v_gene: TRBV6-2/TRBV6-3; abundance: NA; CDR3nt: TGTGCCAGCAGTCGGAGTGGGACAGGTGAACACAATCAGCCCCAGCATTTT; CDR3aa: CASSRSGTGEHNQPQHF
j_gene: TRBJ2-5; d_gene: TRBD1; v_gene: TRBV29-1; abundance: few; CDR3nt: TGCAGCGTTGAAGGATCCGGAGACAGGGGCCGTGAGACCCAGTACTTC; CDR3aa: CSVEGSGDRGRETQYF
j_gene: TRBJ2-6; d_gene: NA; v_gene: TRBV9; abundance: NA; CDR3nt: TGTGCCAGCAGCCCCTACGGATCCGGAGTTTCTGGGGCCAACGTCCTGACTTTC; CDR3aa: CASSPYGSGVSGANVLTF
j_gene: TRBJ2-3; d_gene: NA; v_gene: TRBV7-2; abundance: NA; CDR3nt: TGTGCCAGCAGCTTAAGCTTAGGGGGGAGCACAGATACGCAGTATTTT; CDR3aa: CASSLSLGGSTDTQYF
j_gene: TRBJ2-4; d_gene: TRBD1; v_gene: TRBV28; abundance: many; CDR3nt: TGTGCCAGCAGTTTCCATGGGGCGGGACAGGGTAAGGTCGGCAAAAACATTCAGTACTTC; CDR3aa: CASSFHGAGQGKVGKNIQYF
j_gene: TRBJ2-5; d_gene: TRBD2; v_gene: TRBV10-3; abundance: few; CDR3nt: TGTGCCATCAGTGAGAGACTAGCGGGAGTTCGAGAGACCCAGTACTTC; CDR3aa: CAISERLAGVRETQYF
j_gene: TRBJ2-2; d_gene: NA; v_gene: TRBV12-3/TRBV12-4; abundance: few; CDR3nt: TGTGCCAGCAGTTTAGAAGGCTATTGGAGCACCGGGGAGCTGTTTTTT; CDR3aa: CASSLEGYWSTGELFF
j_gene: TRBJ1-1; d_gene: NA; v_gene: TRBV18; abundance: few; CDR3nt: TGTGCCAGCTCGGTGGGACGGGGGAACACTGAAGCTTTCTTT; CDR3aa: CASSVGRGNTEAFF
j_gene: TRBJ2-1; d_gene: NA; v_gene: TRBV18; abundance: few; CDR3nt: TGTGCCAGCTCACCACTGGCAGGGACGTTAGATAATGAGCAGTTCTTC; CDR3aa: CASSPLAGTLDNEQFF
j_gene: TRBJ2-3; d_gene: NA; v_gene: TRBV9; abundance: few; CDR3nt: TGTGCCAGCAGCGGCGAACTAGGTCTAGATACGCAGTATTTT; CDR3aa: CASSGELGLDTQYF
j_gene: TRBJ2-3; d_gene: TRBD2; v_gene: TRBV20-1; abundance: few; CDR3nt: TGCAGTGCTAGAGATAGCGGGAGCACAGATACGCAGTATTTT; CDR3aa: CSARDSGSTDTQYF
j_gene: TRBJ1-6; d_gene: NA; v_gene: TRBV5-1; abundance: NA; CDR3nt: TGCGCCAGCCAGCCAGGACCCAATTCACCCCTCCACTTT; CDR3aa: CASQPGPNSPLHF
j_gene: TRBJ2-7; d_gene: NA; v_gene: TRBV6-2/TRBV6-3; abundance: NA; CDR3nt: TGTGCCAGCTCCTCGATAAGCTCCTACGAGCAGTACTTC; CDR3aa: CASSSISSYEQYF
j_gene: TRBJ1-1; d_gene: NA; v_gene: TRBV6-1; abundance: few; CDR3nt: TGTGCCAGCGGTCAGGGTTACACTGAAGCTTTCTTT; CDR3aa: CASGQGYTEAFF
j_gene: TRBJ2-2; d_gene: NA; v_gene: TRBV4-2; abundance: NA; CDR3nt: TGTGCCAGCAGCCAAGAGTTAGCTGCCGGGGAGCTGTTTTTT; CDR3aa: CASSQELAAGELFF
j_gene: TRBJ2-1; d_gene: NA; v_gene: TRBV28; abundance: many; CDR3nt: TGTGCCAGCAGTTTAAAGACGGGTTGGAATGAGCAGTTCTTC; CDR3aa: CASSLKTGWNEQFF
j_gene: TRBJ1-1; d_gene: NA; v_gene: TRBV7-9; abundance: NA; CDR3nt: TGTGCCAGCAGCCCGCCGGGGATGAACACTGAAGCTTTCTTT; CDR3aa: CASSPPGMNTEAFF
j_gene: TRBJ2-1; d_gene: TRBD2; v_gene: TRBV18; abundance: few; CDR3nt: TGTGCCAGCTCATCGGGACTAGCGGTTAATGAGCAGTTCTTC; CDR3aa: CASSSGLAVNEQFF
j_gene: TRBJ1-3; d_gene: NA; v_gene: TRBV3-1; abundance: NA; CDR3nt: TGTGCCACCCAAGGGACGGCAGTCTCTGGAAACACCATATATTTT; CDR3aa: CATQGTAVSGNTIYF
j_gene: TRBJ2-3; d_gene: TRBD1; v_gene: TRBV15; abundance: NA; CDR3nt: TGTGCCACCAGCTCGGAGGGAAGGGACAGGATGAGAGATACGCAGTATTTT; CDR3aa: CATSSEGRDRMRDTQYF
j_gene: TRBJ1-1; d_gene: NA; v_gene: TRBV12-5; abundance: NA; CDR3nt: TGTGCTAGTGGTTTGGTAGTCGACAGGAGTTTGAACACTGAAGCTTTCTTT; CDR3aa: CASGLVVDRSLNTEAFF
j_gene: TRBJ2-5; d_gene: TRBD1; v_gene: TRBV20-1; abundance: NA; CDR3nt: TGCAGTGCTATTCCGGCCGGGACAGGGAAAGAGACCCAGTACTTC; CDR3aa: CSAIPAGTGKETQYF
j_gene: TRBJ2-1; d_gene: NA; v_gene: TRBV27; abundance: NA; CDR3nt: TGTGCCAGCAGTTTACTGTCCTCAGTGAATGAGCAGTTCTTC; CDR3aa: CASSLLSSVNEQFF
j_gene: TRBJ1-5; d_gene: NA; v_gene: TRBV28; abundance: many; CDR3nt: TGTGCCAGCAGTTTAGACGGCAATCAGCCCCAGCATTTT; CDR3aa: CASSLDGNQPQHF
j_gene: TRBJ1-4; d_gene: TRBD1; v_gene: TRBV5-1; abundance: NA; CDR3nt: TGCGCCAGCAGCTATCTCGGACAGGGCGCAACTAATGAAAAACTGTTTTTT; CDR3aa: CASSYLGQGATNEKLFF
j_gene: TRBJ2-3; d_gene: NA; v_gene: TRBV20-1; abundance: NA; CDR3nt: TGCAGTGCTTCCGCGGCTTCCACAGATACGCAGTATTTT; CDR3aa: CSASAASTDTQYF
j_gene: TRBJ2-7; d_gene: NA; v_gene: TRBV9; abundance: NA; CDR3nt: TGTGCCAGCAGCATAAACCCTAGCGTCGAGTACGAGCAGTACTTC; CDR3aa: CASSINPSVEYEQYF
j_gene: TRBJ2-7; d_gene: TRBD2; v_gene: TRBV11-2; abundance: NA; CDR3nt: TGTGCCACCTCATCCCGGGGGGGCACCTACGAGCAGTACTTC; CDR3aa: CATSSRGGTYEQYF
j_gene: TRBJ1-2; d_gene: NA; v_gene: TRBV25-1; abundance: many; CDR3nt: TGTGCCAGCAGTGAATCGGGGTCCTATGGCTACACCTTC; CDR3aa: CASSESGSYGYTF